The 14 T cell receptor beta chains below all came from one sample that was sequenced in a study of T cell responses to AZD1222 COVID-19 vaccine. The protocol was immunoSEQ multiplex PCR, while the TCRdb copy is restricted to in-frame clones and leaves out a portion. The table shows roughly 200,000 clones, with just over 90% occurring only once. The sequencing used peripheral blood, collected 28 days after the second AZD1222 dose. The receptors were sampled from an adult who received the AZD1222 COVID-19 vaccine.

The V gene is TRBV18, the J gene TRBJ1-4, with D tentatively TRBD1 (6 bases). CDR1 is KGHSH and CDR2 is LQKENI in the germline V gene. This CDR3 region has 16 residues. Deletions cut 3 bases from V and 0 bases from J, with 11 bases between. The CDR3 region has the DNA TGTGCCAGCTCACCGAGGACAGCTGCAACTAATGAAAAACTGTTTTTT. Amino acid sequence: CASSPRTAATNEKLFF.

CDR3 sequence: CASSLKGAGTGVLTNEKLFF. The CDR3 nucleotides read TGTGCCAGCAGTCTTAAAGGGGCGGGGACAGGGGTCTTGACTAATGAAAAACTGTTTTTT. The genes are TRBV27 and TRBJ1-4; 10 bases match TRBD1. This CDR3 comprises 20 residues. Unmatched junction bases numbered 17, after V lost 5 bases and J lost 2 bases. Germline-derived CDR1 and CDR2 are MNHEY and SMNVEV (reference sequence).

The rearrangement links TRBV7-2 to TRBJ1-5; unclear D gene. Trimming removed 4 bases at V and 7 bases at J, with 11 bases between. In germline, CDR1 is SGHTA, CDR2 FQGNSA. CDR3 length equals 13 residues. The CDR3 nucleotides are TGTGCCAGCAGCTCACAGTCCGGCCAGCCCCAGCATTTT. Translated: CASSSQSGQPQHF.

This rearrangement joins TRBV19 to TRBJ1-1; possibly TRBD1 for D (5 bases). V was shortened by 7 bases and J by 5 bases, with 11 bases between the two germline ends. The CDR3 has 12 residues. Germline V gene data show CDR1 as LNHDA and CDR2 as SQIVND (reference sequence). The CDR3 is CASTYGGTEAFF. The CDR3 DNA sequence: TGTGCCAGTACCTATGGGGGGACTGAAGCTTTCTTT.

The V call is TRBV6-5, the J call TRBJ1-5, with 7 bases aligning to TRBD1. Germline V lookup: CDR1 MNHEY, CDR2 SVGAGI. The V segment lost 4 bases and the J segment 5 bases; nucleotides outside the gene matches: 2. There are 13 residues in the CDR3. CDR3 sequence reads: CASSLTGDQPQHF. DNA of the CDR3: TGTGCCAGCAGTTTAACAGGGGATCAGCCCCAGCATTTT.

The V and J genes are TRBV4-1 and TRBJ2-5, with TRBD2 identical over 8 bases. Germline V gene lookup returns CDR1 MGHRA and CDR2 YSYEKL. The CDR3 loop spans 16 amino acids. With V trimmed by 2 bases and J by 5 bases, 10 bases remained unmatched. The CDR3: CASSQLTGTRTETQYF. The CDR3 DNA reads TGCGCCAGCAGCCAACTTACCGGGACTAGGACGGAGACCCAGTACTTC.

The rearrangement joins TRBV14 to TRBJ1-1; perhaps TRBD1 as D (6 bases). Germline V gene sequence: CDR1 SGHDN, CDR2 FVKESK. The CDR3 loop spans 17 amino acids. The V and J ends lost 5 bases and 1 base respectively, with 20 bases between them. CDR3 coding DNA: TGTGCCAGCAGCGGCTCAAGGGGACTAGGGGGGAACACTGAAGCTTTCTTT. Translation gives CASSGSRGLGGNTEAFF.

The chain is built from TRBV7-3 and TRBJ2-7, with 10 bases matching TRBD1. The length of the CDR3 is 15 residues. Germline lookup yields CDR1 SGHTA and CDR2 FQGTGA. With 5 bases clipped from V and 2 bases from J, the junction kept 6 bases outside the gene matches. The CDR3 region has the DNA TGTGCCAGCAGCCTTACCGGGACAGGGGCCTACGAGCAGTACTTC. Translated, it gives CASSLTGTGAYEQYF.

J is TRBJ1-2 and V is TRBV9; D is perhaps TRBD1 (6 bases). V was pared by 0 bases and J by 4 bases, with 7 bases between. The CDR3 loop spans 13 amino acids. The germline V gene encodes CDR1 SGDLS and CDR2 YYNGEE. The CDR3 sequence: CASSVGDTYGYTF. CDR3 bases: TGTGCCAGCAGCGTAGGGGACACCTATGGCTACACCTTC. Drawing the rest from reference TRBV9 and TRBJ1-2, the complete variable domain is DSGVTQTPKHLITATGQRVTLRCSPRSGDLSVYWYQQSLDQGLQFLIQYYNGEERAKGNILERFSAQQFPDLHSELNLSSLELGDSALYFCASSVGDTYGYTFGSGTRLTVV.

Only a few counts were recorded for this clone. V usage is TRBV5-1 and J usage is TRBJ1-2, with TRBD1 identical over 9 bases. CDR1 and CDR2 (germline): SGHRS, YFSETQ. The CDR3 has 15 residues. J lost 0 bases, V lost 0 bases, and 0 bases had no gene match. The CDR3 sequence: CASSLGTGANYGYTF. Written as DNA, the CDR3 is TGCGCCAGCAGCTTGGGGACAGGGGCTAACTATGGCTACACCTTC.

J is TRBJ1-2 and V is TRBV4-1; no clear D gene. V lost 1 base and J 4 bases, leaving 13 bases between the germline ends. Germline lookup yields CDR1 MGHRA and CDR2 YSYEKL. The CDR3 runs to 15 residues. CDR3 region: CASSQGTVLGYGYTF. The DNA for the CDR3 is TGCGCCAGCAGCCAAGGGACGGTCTTAGGCTATGGCTACACCTTC.

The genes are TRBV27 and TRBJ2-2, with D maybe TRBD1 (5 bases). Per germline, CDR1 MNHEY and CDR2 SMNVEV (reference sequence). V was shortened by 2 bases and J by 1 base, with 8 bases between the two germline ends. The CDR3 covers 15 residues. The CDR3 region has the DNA TGTGCCAGCAGTTTAGGGCAGGGGAACACCGGGGAGCTGTTTTTT. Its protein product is CASSLGQGNTGELFF.

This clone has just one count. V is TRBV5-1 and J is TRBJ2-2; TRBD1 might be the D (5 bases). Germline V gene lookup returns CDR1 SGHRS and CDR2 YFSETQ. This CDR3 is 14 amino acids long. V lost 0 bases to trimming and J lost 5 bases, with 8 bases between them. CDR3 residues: CASSLDRITGELFF. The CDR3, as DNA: TGCGCCAGCAGCTTGGACAGGATAACCGGGGAGCTGTTTTTT.

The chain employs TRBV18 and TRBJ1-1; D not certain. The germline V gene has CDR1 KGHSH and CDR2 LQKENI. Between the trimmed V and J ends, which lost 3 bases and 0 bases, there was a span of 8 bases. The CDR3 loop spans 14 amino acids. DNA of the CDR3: TGTGCCAGCTCACCTAAGACTATGAACACTGAAGCTTTCTTT. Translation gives CASSPKTMNTEAFF.